The 30 T cell receptor beta chains below come from one sample, sequenced in a study of T-cell memory formation after mild COVID-19. Each CDR3 protein gets one entry after TCRdb re-called the 5' RACE reads with MiXCR. This sample carries approximately 490,000 distinct CDR3 sequences, around 21% of them seen once, and the ten largest clones take about an eighth. Sequenced sample: PBMCs or a T cell subset sorted from them (not recorded which). Receptors were obtained from an adult woman who had mild COVID-19 (a few samples of this study predate the infection). Cell type and time point are not known.

This clonotype was recorded many times. The chain combines TRBV4-1 with TRBJ1-1, with D possibly matching TRBD1 (5 bases). CDR3 size: 15 residues. Germline V CDR1 and CDR2: MGHRA, YSYEKL. Trimming pared 0 bases from V and 7 bases from J, leaving 15 bases between. This chain's CDR3 is CASSQDSGTQVEAFF. CDR3 in DNA: TGCGCCAGCAGCCAAGACTCCGGGACTCAGGTTGAAGCTTTCTTT.

In its sample, this clonotype was seen many times. The chain uses TRBV7-9 and TRBJ1-2, with unresolved D. V was shortened by 4 bases and J by 3 bases, with 6 bases between the two germline ends. CDR1 is SEHNR, CDR2 FQNEAQ, per germline (reference sequence). The CDR3 loop spans 12 amino acids. CDR3 loop: CASSSSDYGYTF. In DNA form, the CDR3 reads TGTGCCAGCAGCTCGTCGGACTATGGCTACACCTTC.

This clonotype was found many times. J is TRBJ2-2 and V is TRBV7-6; 11 bases agree with TRBD2. The CDR3 runs 16 residues. Trimming took 5 bases from V and 5 from J; bases not matched to a gene: 7. Germline V gene sequence: CDR1 SGHVS, CDR2 FNYEAQ. The CDR3 loop reads CASSRISGRGTGELFF. In nucleotides, the CDR3 is TGTGCCAGCAGCCGAATTAGCGGGAGGGGGACCGGGGAGCTGTTTTTT.

The chain is built from TRBV14 and TRBJ2-1; D not resolved. Trimming removed 3 bases from V and 7 bases from J, with 7 bases in between. This CDR3 contains 12 residues. Looked up from germline, CDR1 is SGHDN and CDR2 is FVKESK. CDR3 in DNA: TGTGCCAGCAGCCATCGGCGGAATGAGCAGTTCTTC. This sequence encodes CASSHRRNEQFF. The variable domain in full, with the rest retrieved from reference TRBV14 and TRBJ2-1, is EAGVTQFPSHSVIEKGQTVTLRCDPISGHDNLYWYRRVMGKEIKFLLHFVKESKQDESGMPNNRFLAERTGGTYSTLKVQPAELEDSGVYFCASSHRRNEQFFGPGTRLTVL.

This sequence joins TRBV11-2 and TRBJ2-1, with TRBD2 matching 9 bases. The ends lost 5 bases at V and 8 bases at J; junction bases unmatched: 13. The CDR3 loop spans 16 amino acids. Per germline, CDR1 SGHAT and CDR2 FQNNGV. The CDR3 DNA is TGTGCCAGCAGCCCACTACTCGGGGCGGGAGGGGATGAGCAGTTCTTC. It encodes CASSPLLGAGGDEQFF. The whole variable domain, filled in from reference TRBV11-2 and TRBJ2-1, reads EAGVAQSPRYKIIEKRQSVAFWCNPISGHATLYWYQQILGQGPKLLIQFQNNGVVDDSQLPKDRFSAERLKGVDSTLKIQPAKLEDSAVYLCASSPLLGAGGDEQFFGPGTRLTVL.

The chain joins TRBV12-3 or TRBV12-4 to TRBJ2-7; the match to TRBD2 covers 15 bases. With V trimmed by 5 bases and J by 2 bases, 13 bases remained unmatched. The CDR3 extends over 19 amino acids. CDR3 in amino acids: CASSRRTSGGARPPYEQYF. Written as DNA, the CDR3 is TGTGCCAGCAGTCGCCGGACTAGCGGGGGGGCAAGGCCGCCCTACGAGCAGTACTTC.

This chain joins TRBV20-1 and TRBJ2-7, with a weak D call TRBD2 (6 bases). CDR1 is DFQATT and CDR2 is SNEGSKA in the germline V gene (reference sequence). The CDR3 loop spans 13 amino acids. Trimming cost V 7 bases and J 1 base, with 14 bases left between them. CDR3 DNA sequence: TGCAGTGTCCTTTCGGGGGTGTCCTACGAGCAGTACTTC. Translated, it gives CSVLSGVSYEQYF.

This chain connects TRBV7-3 to TRBJ2-1, with 8 bases lining up with TRBD1. Germline V lookup: CDR1 SGHTA, CDR2 FQGTGA. The CDR3 totals 13 residues. With V trimmed by 5 bases and J by 8 bases, 5 bases remained unmatched. CDR3 DNA sequence: TGTGCCAGCAGCGAACAGGGGGGTCATGAGCAGTTCTTC. Protein: CASSEQGGHEQFF.

The J gene is TRBJ1-2, the V gene TRBV6-5, with D perhaps TRBD1 (6 bases). The germline V gene has CDR1 MNHEY and CDR2 SVGAGI. V was pared by 3 bases and J by 8 bases, with 13 bases between. This CDR3 has 13 amino acids. The CDR3 sequence is CASSYQGSWGYTF. CDR3 sequence (DNA): TGTGCCAGCAGTTATCAGGGGAGTTGGGGCTACACCTTC.

There are many counts of this clonotype. This rearrangement joins TRBV21-1 to TRBJ2-2; TRBD1, the table's D call, lacks a check against the DNA. TRBV21-1 is shown as a pseudogene. This CDR3 has 15 amino acids. CDR3 in amino acids: CASSKLRTANGELFF. The DNA for the CDR3 is TGTGCCAGCAGCAAACTCCGGACAGCGAACGGGGAGCTGTTTTTT.

This clonotype appeared a few times. The chain couples TRBV7-3 to TRBJ2-3; TRBD2 aligns across 10 bases. The CDR3 contains 16 residues. V was clipped by 3 bases and J by 0 bases; unmatched bases: 3. Germline assignment: CDR1 SGHTA and CDR2 FQGTGA. The chain's CDR3 is CASSLGLASSTDTQYF. Here the CDR3 DNA reads TGTGCCAGCAGCTTGGGACTAGCGTCTAGCACAGATACGCAGTATTTT.

This chain connects TRBV9 to TRBJ2-3, with 10 bases identical to TRBD2. The V gene's germline CDR1 is SGDLS and CDR2 YYNGEE. The CDR3 consists of 20 residues. J gave up 0 bases and V 0 bases, and 13 bases lay outside the gene matches. The CDR3 loop reads CASSVEGRGSGGISTDTQYF. The DNA for the CDR3 is TGTGCCAGCAGCGTAGAGGGGAGAGGTAGCGGGGGGATAAGCACAGATACGCAGTATTTT.

This chain connects TRBV20-1 to TRBJ2-5; no reliable D call. The germline V gene encodes CDR1 DFQATT and CDR2 SNEGSKA (reference sequence). This CDR3 has 12 residues. Deletions cut 6 bases from V and 4 bases from J, with 12 bases between. CDR3 DNA sequence: TGCAGTGCCGGCCGTCCCCCAGAGACCCAGTACTTC. Residues: CSAGRPPETQYF.

This rearrangement joins TRBV2 to TRBJ1-5; D ambiguous. This CDR3 comprises 13 residues. Deletions cut 7 bases from V and 4 bases from J, with 11 bases between. Germline lookup yields CDR1 SNHLY and CDR2 FYNNEI. Written as DNA, the CDR3 is TGTGCCAGCACCCGGACGGAGAATCAGCCCCAGCATTTT. It specifies CASTRTENQPQHF.

The chain is built from TRBV5-1 and TRBJ2-1, with 8 bases aligning to TRBD2. J lost 9 bases, V lost 0 bases, and 8 bases had no gene match. CDR1 and CDR2 (germline): SGHRS, YFSETQ. This CDR3 comprises 15 residues. CDR3 sequence: CASSLALGGAGEQFF. CDR3 DNA: TGCGCCAGCAGCTTGGCTCTCGGGGGGGCCGGTGAGCAGTTCTTC.

This clonotype was detected only a few times. The chain links TRBV11-3 to TRBJ1-2; a possible D gene is TRBD1 (6 bases). The germline V gene has CDR1 SGHNT and CDR2 YENEEA. This CDR3 is built from 15 residues. The V and J ends lost 2 bases and 3 bases respectively, with 13 bases between them. The CDR3 DNA follows: TGTGCCAGCAGCTTAACCAGGGACACGGACTATGGCTACACCTTC. Its translation is CASSLTRDTDYGYTF.

In DNA form, the CDR3 reads TGTGCCAGCTCCCCAGCCCAGGCTGGCGCTACTCAAGAGACCCAGTACTTC. The encoded protein is CASSPAQAGATQETQYF. The chain employs TRBV9 and TRBJ2-5; D call uncertain. This CDR3 contains 17 residues. In germline, CDR1 is SGDLS, CDR2 YYNGEE. V dropped 7 bases and J dropped 2 bases, with 24 bases sitting between them.

This rearrangement joins TRBV25-1 to TRBJ2-5; D gene unclear. CDR1 and CDR2 from the germline V gene are MGHDK and SYGVNS. This CDR3 region has 14 residues. The germline V and J ends were trimmed by 1 base and 5 bases, with 11 bases remaining between them. The CDR3 protein is CASSEFGKQETQYF. The CDR3 DNA reads TGTGCCAGCAGTGAATTTGGCAAGCAGGAGACCCAGTACTTC.

J is TRBJ1-5 and V is TRBV5-1, with D tentatively TRBD1 (5 bases). CDR1 is SGHRS and CDR2 is YFSETQ in the germline V gene. The CDR3 runs 13 residues. The CDR3 sequence is CLRVTSFFTPQHF. In nucleotides, the CDR3 is TGCCTCAGGGTGACAAGCTTCTTTACGCCCCAGCATTTT.

This clonotype came up a few times. V and J are TRBV5-1 and TRBJ2-3; D not certain. The V gene's germline CDR1 is SGHRS and CDR2 YFSETQ. V shed 0 bases and J shed 2 bases, with 10 bases lying between them. This CDR3 spans 15 amino acids. This chain's CDR3 is CASSLGATITDTQYF. DNA for the CDR3: TGCGCCAGCAGCTTGGGGGCTACTATCACAGATACGCAGTATTTT.

The table lists this clonotype with a few counts. The chain recombines TRBV12-3 or TRBV12-4 with TRBJ2-5; maybe TRBD1 (5 bases). The CDR3 has 13 amino acids. V was trimmed by 6 bases and J by 9 bases, leaving 17 bases between them. CDR3 sequence reads: CASSPDKGTSQYF. The CDR3 DNA reads as TGTGCCAGCAGCCCGGACAAGGGAACGTCCCAGTACTTC.

The chain recombines TRBV5-1 with TRBJ2-1; D remains ambiguous. The CDR3 has 15 amino acids. Germline V CDR1 and CDR2: SGHRS, YFSETQ. The ends were cut back, 4 bases at V and 2 bases at J, with 13 bases in the middle. This CDR3 is CASSMDDTTYNEQFF. Here the CDR3 DNA reads TGCGCCAGCAGCATGGACGATACCACCTACAATGAGCAGTTCTTC. Full variable domain (outside the CDR3, taken from reference TRBV5-1 and TRBJ2-1): KAGVTQTPRYLIKTRGQQVTLSCSPISGHRSVSWYQQTPGQGLQFLFEYFSETQRNKGNFPGRFSGRQFSNSRSEMNVSTLELGDSALYLCASSMDDTTYNEQFFGPGTRLTVL.

DNA of the CDR3: TGCAGCGTGGCCCTACGCTATGGCTACACCTTC. Protein sequence: CSVALRYGYTF. The V and J genes are TRBV29-1 and TRBJ1-2, with D unclear. The germline V gene encodes CDR1 SQVTM and CDR2 ANQGSEA. This CDR3 region has 11 residues. V lost 6 bases to trimming and J lost 4 bases, with 9 bases between them. Full variable domain (outside the CDR3, taken from reference TRBV29-1 and TRBJ1-2): SAVISQKPSRDICQRGTSLTIQCQVDSQVTMMFWYRQQPGQSLTLIATANQGSEATYESGFVIDKFPISRPNLTFSTLTVSNMSPEDSSIYLCSVALRYGYTFGSGTRLTVV.

The chain links TRBV10-3 to TRBJ2-7, with a weak D call TRBD1 (6 bases). Trimming stripped 6 bases from V and 4 bases from J, with 13 bases between. Germline V gene data show CDR1 as ENHRY and CDR2 as SYGVKD. CDR3 length: 13 residues. The DNA of the CDR3 is TGTGCCATCAGAGGGACACTCTTATACGAGCAGTACTTC. It encodes CAIRGTLLYEQYF.

The chain has TRBV2 and TRBJ2-1; D gene uncertain. Germline V lookup: CDR1 SNHLY, CDR2 FYNNEI. This CDR3 has 12 residues. Trimming shortened V by 5 bases and J by 6 bases, and 8 bases separated the two germline ends. The chain's CDR3 is CASSPYSNEQFF. DNA of the CDR3: TGTGCCAGCAGTCCCTATAGCAATGAGCAGTTCTTC.

This clonotype was seen more than once but under ten times. The chain combines TRBV5-5 with TRBJ2-7; D is possibly TRBD1 (5 bases). Trimming removed 0 bases at V and 0 bases at J, with 10 bases between. Germline CDR1 SGHKS, CDR2 YYEKEE (reference sequence). The length of the CDR3 is 15 residues. CDR3 sequence: CASSLDGASSYEQYF. The CDR3 nucleotides read TGTGCCAGCAGCTTGGATGGGGCGAGCTCCTACGAGCAGTACTTC.

This clonotype showed up just a few times. The chain recombines TRBV7-8 with TRBJ2-7; D is undetermined. From germline, CDR1 is SGHVS and CDR2 FQNEAQ. V lost 1 base and J 5 bases, leaving 9 bases between the germline ends. The CDR3 extends over 13 amino acids. The CDR3 reads CASSLVDTHEQYF. The DNA of the CDR3 is TGTGCCAGCAGCTTAGTTGACACACACGAGCAGTACTTC. Filled out from reference TRBV7-8 and TRBJ2-7, the complete variable domain reads GAGVSQSPRYKVAKRGQDVALRCDPISGHVSLFWYQQALGQGPEFLTYFQNEAQLDKSGLPSDRFFAERPEGSVSTLKIQRTQQEDSAVYLCASSLVDTHEQYFGPGTRLTVT.

The rearrangement links TRBV11-3 to TRBJ1-2; D remains ambiguous. The CDR3 totals 12 residues. V was trimmed by 0 bases and J by 7 bases, leaving 6 bases between them. CDR1 and CDR2 (germline): SGHNT, YENEEA. CDR3 DNA sequence: TGTGCCAGCAGCTTAGACCAGTCTGGCTACACCTTC. It yields the protein CASSLDQSGYTF.

The rearrangement links TRBV5-5 to TRBJ2-7; D gene ambiguous. The germline V gene encodes CDR1 SGHKS and CDR2 YYEKEE (reference sequence). The V gene lost 1 base and the J gene lost 2 bases, with 10 bases spanning the gap. The CDR3 spans 14 residues. The CDR3 protein is CASSLTRLPYEQYF. In DNA form, the CDR3 reads TGTGCCAGCAGCTTGACCCGACTTCCCTACGAGCAGTACTTC.

The rearrangement uses TRBV2 and TRBJ1-2; 7 bases are shared with TRBD1. Germline V gene sequence: CDR1 SNHLY, CDR2 FYNNEI. The CDR3 covers 16 residues. V was pared by 6 bases and J by 1 base, with 11 bases of the junction left unmatched. The CDR3 here is CASRRTGRQGNYGYTF. The CDR3 bases are TGTGCCAGCAGGAGGACCGGGAGACAGGGTAACTATGGCTACACCTTC. Variable domain in full (rest from reference TRBV2 and TRBJ1-2): EPEVTQTPSHQVTQMGQEVILRCVPISNHLYFYWYRQILGQKVEFLVSFYNNEISEKSEIFDDQFSVERPDGSNFTLKIRSTKLEDSAMYFCASRRTGRQGNYGYTFGSGTRLTVV.